This T cell receptor beta chain originates from a study of T and B cells in COVID-19 patients. Overall study context: Most recovered patients had mild to moderate COVID-19 treated as outpatients.

Whole-study findings and limits: Patients with COVID-19 reportedly showed strongly skewed T cell receptor beta variable and joining gene usage.

This clonotype was counted between two and nine times. No antigen is known for it. Blood genomic DNA input for TRB amplification was 250-500 ng. Multiplex PCR with BIOMED2 TRB-A/B primer pools amplified TRB rearrangements. TCRdb redid the calling of the multiplex PCR reads with MiXCR, one entry per CDR3 protein. Altogether around 21,000 distinct CDR3 sequences are present, approximately 30% being singletons, with the ten largest covering around 2.1%. Sample: blood. The receptor comes from a human donor who had recovered from COVID-19.

CDR3 nucleotides: TGCGCCAGCAGCTTGGGGGTAAGCTCCTACAATGAGCAGTTCTTC. It specifies CASSLGVSSYNEQFF. The rearrangement joins TRBV5-1 to TRBJ2-1; D not resolved. Germline V gives CDR1 SGHRS, CDR2 YFSETQ. The CDR3 is 15 residues long. V lost 0 bases, J lost 0 bases, and 7 bases lay in between.